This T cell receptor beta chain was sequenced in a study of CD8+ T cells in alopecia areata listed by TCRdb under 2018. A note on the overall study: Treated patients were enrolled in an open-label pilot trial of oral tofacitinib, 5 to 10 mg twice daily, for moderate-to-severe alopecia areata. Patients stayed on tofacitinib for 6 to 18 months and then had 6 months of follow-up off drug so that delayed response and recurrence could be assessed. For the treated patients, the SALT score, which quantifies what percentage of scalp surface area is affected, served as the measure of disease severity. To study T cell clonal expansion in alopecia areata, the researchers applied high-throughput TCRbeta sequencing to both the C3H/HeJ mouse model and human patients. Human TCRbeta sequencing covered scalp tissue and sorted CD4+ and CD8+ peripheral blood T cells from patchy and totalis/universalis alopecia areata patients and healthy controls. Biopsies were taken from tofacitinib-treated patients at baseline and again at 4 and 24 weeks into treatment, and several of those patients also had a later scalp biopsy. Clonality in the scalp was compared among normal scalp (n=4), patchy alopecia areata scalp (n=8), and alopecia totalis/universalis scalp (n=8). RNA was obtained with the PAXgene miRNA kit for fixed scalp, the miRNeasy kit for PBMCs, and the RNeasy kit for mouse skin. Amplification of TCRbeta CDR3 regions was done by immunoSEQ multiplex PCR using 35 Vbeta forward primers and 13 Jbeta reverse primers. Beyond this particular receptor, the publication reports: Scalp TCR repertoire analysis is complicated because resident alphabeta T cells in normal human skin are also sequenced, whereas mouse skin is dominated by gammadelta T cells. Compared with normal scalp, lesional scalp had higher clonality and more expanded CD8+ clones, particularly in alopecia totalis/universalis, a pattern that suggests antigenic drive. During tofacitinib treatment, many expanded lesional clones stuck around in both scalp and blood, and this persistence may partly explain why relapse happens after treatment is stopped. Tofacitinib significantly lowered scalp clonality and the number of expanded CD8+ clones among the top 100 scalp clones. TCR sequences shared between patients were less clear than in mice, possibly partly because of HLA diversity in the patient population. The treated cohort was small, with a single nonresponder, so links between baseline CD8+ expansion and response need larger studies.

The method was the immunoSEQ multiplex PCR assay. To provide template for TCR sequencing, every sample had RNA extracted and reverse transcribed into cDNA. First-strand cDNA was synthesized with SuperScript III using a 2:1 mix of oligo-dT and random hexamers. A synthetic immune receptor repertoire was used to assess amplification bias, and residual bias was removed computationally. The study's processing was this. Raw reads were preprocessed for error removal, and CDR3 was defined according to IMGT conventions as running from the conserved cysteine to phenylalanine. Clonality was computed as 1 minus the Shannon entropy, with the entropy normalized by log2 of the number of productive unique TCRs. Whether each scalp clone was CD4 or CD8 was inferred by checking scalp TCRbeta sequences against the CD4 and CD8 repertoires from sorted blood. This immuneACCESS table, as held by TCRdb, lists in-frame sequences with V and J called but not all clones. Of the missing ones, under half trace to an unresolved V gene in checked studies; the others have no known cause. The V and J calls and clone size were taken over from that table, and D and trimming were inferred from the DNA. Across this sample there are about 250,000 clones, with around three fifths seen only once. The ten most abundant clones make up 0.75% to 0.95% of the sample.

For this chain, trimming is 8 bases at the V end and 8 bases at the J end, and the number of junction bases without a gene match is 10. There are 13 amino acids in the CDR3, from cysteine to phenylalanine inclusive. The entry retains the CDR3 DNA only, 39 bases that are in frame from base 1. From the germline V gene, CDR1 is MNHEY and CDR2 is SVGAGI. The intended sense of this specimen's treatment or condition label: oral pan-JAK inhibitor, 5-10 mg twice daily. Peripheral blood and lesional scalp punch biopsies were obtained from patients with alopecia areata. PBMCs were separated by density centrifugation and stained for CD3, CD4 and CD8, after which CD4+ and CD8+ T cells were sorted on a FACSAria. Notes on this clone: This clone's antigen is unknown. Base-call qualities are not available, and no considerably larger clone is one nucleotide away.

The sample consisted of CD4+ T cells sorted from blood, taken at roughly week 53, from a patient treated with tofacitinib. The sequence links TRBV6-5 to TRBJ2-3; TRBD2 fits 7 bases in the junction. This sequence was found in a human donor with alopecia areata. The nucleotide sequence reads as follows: TGTGCCAGCGCCTGGCGATGGGGGGGTACGCAGTATTTT. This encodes CASAWRWGGTQYF.